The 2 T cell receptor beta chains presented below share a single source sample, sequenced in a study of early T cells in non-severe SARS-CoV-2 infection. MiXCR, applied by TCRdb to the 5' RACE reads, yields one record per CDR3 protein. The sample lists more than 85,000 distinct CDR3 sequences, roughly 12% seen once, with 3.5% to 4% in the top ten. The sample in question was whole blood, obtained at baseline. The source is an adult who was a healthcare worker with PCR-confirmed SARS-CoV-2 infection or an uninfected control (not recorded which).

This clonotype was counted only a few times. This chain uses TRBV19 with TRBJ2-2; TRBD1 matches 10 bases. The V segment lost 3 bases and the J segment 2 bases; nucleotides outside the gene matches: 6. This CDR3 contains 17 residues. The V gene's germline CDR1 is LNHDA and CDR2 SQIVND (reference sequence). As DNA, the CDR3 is TGTGCCAGTAGTATCCCAGACAGGGGGCCCAACACCGGGGAGCTGTTTTTT. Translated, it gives CASSIPDRGPNTGELFF.

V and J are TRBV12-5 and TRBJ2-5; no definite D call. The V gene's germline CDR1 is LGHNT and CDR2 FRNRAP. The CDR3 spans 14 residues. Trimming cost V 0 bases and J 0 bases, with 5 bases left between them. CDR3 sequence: CASGLVPDQETQYF. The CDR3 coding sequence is TGTGCTAGTGGTTTGGTTCCAGACCAAGAGACCCAGTACTTC. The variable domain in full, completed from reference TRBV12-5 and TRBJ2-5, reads DARVTQTPRHKVTEMGQEVTMRCQPILGHNTVFWYRQTMMQGLELLAYFRNRAPLDDSGMPKDRFSAEMPDATLATLKIQPSEPRDSAVYFCASGLVPDQETQYFGPGTRLLVL.